This TCR beta chain is from a study of blood T cells in healthy people across ages. The overall study: Template switching captured about one barcoded beta molecule per two T cells.

In the case of this clonotype: No antigen is known for it.

Broader study findings: The study found more naive CD4+ cells and higher diversity in long-lived than aged donors.

Germline CDR1 and CDR2: MNHEY and SVGAGI. With 0 bases removed from V and 0 bases from J, the gap between germline ends came to 12 bases. There are 16 residues in the CDR3. A second PCR of 7 to 11 cycles used a sample-barcoded 5' primer and a J-beta primer mix. Each cDNA was tagged by a template-switch adaptor containing 12 random nucleotides. TCRdb used MiXCR to reprocess the 5' RACE reads, holding one entry per CDR3 protein. Altogether 1.5 million to 2 million distinct CDR3 sequences are present, roughly 50% being singletons, with the ten largest covering over 2%. This chain links TRBV6-5 with TRBJ2-7, with D possibly being TRBD2 (6 bases). Sequencing was done on a sample of blood. The sequence was obtained from a woman aged 40 to 50 in good health. CDR3 in amino acids: CASSYSPGLTSYEQYF. As DNA, the CDR3 is TGTGCCAGCAGTTACTCCCCAGGACTAACCTCCTACGAGCAGTACTTC.